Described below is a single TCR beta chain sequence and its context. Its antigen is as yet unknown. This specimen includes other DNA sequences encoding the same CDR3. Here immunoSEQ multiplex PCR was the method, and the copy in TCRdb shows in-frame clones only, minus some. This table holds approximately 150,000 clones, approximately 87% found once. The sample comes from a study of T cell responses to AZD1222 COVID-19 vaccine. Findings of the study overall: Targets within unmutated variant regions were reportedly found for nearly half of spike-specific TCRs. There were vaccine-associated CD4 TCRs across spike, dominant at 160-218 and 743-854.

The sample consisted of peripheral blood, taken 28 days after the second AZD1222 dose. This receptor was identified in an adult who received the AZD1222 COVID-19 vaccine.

The DNA of the CDR3 is TGCGCCAGCAGCTTGGCCGGAGATACGCAGTATTTT. This gives the protein CASSLAGDTQYF. This chain uses TRBV5-1 with TRBJ2-3; D call uncertain. The V gene's germline CDR1 is SGHRS and CDR2 YFSETQ. The length of the CDR3 is 12 residues. V was shortened by 0 bases and J by 5 bases, with 4 bases between the two germline ends. Filled out from reference TRBV5-1 and TRBJ2-3, the complete variable domain reads KAGVTQTPRYLIKTRGQQVTLSCSPISGHRSVSWYQQTPGQGLQFLFEYFSETQRNKGNFPGRFSGRQFSNSRSEMNVSTLELGDSALYLCASSLAGDTQYFGPGTRLTVL.